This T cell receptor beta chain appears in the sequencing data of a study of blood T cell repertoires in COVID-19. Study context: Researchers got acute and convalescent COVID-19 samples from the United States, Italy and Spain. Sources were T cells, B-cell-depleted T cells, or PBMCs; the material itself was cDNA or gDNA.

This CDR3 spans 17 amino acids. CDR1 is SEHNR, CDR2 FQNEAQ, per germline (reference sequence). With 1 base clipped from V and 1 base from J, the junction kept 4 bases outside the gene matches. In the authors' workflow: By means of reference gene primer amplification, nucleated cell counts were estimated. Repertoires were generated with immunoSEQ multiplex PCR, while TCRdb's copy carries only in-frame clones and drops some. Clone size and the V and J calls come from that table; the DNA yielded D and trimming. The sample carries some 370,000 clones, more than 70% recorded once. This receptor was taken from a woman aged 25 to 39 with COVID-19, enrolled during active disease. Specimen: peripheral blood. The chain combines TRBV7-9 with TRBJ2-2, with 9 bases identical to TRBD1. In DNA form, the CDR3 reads TGTGCCAGCAGCTTAGATGCGGGACAGGGGAACACCGGGGAGCTGTTTTTT. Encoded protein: CASSLDAGQGNTGELFF. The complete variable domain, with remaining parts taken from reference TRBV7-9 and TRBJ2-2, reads DTGVSQNPRHKITKRGQNVTFRCDPISEHNRLYWYRQTLGQGPEFLTYFQNEAQLEKSRLLSDRFSAERPKGSFSTLEIQRTEQGDSAMYLCASSLDAGQGNTGELFFGEGSRLTVL.